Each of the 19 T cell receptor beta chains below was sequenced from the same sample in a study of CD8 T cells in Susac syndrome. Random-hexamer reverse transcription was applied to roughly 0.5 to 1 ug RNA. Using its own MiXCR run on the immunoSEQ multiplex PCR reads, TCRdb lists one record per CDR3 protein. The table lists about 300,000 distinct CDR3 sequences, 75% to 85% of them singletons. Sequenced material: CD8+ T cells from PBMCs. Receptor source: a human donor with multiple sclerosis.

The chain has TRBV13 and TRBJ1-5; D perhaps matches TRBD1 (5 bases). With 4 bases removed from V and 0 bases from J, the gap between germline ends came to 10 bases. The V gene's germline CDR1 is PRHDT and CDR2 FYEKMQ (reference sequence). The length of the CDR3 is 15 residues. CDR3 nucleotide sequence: TGTGCCAGCAGCTCGGGACGGAATAGCAATCAGCCCCAGCATTTT. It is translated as CASSSGRNSNQPQHF.

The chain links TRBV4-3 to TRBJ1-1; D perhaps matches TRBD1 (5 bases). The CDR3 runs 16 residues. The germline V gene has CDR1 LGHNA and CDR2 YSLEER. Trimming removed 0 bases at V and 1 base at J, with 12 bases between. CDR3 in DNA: TGCGCCAGCAGCCAAGACCCGACAGCCTGGAACACTGAAGCTTTCTTT. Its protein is CASSQDPTAWNTEAFF.

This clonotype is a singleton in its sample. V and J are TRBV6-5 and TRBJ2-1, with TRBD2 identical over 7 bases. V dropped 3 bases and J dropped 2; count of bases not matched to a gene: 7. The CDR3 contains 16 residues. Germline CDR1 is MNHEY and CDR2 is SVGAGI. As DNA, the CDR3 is TGTGCCAGCAGTTATTACTCGGGAGGCCCCTACAATGAGCAGTTCTTC. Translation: CASSYYSGGPYNEQFF.

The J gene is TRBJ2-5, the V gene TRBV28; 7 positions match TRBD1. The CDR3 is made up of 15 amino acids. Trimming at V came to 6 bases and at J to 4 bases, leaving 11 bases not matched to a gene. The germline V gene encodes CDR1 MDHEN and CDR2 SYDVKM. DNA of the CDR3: TGTGCCAGCAGCCCCATCTTGGACAGGAGAGAGACCCAGTACTTC. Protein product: CASSPILDRRETQYF.

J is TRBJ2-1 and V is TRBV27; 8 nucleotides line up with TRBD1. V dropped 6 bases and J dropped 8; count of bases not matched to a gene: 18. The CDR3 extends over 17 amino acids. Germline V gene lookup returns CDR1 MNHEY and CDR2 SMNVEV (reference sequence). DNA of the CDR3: TGTGCCAGCAGCCCACCTCTCGGACAGGGTATTATCGATGAGCAGTTCTTC. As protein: CASSPPLGQGIIDEQFF.

The DNA for the CDR3 is TGCAGTGCTAGTCTCATCGGACGTGAAAATTCACCCCTCCACTTT. This translates into CSASLIGRENSPLHF. V gene TRBV20-1 combines with J gene TRBJ1-6, with D unclear. CDR1 and CDR2 from the germline V gene are DFQATT and SNEGSKA (reference sequence). Deletions cut 3 bases from V and 7 bases from J, with 16 bases between. This CDR3 has 15 amino acids.

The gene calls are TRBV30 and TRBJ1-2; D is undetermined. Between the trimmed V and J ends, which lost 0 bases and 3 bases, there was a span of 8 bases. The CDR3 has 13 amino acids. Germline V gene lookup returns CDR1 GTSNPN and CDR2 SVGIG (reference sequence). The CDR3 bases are TGTGCCTGGAGTGTAACCCCCCACTATGGCTACACCTTC. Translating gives CAWSVTPHYGYTF.

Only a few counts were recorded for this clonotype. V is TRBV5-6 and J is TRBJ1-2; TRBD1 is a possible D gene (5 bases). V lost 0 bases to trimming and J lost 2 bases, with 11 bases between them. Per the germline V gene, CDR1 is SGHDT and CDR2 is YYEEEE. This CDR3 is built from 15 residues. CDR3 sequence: CASSLGQGLNYGYTF. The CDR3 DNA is TGTGCCAGCAGCTTGGGTCAGGGCCTCAACTATGGCTACACCTTC.

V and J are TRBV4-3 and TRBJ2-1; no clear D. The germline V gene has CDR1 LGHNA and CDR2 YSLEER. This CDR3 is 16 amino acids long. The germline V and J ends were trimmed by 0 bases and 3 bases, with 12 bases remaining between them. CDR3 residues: CASSQDPGANYNEQFF. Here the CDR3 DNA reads TGCGCCAGCAGCCAAGATCCGGGCGCAAACTACAATGAGCAGTTCTTC.

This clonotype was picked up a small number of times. This CDR3 reads CASSYGSLPKTQYF. DNA for the CDR3: TGTGCCAGCAGTTACGGATCTCTTCCGAAGACCCAGTACTTC. J is TRBJ2-5 and V is TRBV6-5; D not resolved. The V and J ends lost 2 bases and 6 bases respectively, with 13 bases between them. Per germline, CDR1 MNHEY and CDR2 SVGAGI. There are 14 residues in the CDR3.

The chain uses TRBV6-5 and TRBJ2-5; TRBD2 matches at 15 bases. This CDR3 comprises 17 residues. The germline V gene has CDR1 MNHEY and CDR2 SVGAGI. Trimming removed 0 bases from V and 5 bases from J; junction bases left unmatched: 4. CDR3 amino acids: CASSYSGLAGGWETQYF. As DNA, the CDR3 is TGTGCCAGCAGTTACTCGGGACTAGCGGGAGGCTGGGAGACCCAGTACTTC.

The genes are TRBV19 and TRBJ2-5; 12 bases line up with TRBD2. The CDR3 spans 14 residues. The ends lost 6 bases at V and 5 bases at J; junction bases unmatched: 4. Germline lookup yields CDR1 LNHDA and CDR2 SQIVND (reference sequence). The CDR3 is CASRTSGSFETQYF. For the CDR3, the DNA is TGTGCCAGTAGGACTAGCGGGAGTTTCGAGACCCAGTACTTC. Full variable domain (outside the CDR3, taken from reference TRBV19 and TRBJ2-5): DGGITQSPKYLFRKEGQNVTLSCEQNLNHDAMYWYRQDPGQGLRLIYYSQIVNDFQKGDIAEGYSVSREKKESFPLTVTSAQKNPTAFYLCASRTSGSFETQYFGPGTRLLVL.

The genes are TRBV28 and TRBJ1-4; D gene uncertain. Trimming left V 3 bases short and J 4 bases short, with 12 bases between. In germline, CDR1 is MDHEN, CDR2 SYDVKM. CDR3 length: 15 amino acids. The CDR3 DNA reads TGTGCCAGCAGTTTCCCCGAGCGGAGTAATGAAAAACTGTTTTTT. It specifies CASSFPERSNEKLFF.

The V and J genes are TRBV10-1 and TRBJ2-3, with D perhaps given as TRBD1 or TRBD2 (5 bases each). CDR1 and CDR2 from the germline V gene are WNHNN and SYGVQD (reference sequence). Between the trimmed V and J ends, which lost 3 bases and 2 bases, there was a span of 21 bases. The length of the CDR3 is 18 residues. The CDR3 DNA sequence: TGCGCCAGCAGTGACGGTGGGGGACCAGGTGGGACCACAGATACGCAGTATTTT. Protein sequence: CASSDGGGPGGTTDTQYF.

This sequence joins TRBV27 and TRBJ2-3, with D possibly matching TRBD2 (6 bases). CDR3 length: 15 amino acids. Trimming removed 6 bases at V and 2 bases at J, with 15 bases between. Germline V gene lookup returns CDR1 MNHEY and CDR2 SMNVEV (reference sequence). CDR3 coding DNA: TGTGCCAGCAGACAAAGGGCTAGCGCCACAGATACGCAGTATTTT. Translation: CASRQRASATDTQYF.

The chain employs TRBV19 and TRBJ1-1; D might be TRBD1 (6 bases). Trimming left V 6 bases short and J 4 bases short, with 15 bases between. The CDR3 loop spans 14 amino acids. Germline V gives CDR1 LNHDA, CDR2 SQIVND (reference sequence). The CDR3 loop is CASSLGGGPTEAFF. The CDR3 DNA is TGTGCCAGTAGCCTAGGAGGGGGGCCCACTGAAGCTTTCTTT.

The CDR3 spells CASSRLLGGAAEAFF. The CDR3 coding sequence is TGTGCCAGCAGCCGCCTTTTAGGGGGGGCCGCTGAAGCTTTCTTT. The rearrangement uses TRBV28 and TRBJ1-1; possibly TRBD1 for D (6 bases). The V gene lost 6 bases and the J gene lost 6 bases, with 20 bases spanning the gap. This CDR3 region has 15 residues. The germline gives CDR1 MDHEN, CDR2 SYDVKM.

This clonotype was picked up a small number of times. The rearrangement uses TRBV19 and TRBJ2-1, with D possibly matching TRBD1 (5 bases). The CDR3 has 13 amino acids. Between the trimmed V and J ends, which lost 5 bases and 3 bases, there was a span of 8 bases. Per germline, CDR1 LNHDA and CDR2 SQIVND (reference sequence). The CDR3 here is CASSLTGYNEQFF. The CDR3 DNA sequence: TGTGCCAGTAGTTTAACAGGCTACAATGAGCAGTTCTTC.

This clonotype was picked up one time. In DNA form, the CDR3 reads TGTGCCATTTCAAGCGGGCGGAGGTCATACAATGAGCAGTTCTTC. Amino acid sequence: CAISSGRRSYNEQFF. The V and J genes are TRBV24-1 and TRBJ2-1, with D tentatively TRBD2 (6 bases). CDR3 size: 15 residues. Trimming shortened V by 11 bases and J by 4 bases, and 20 bases separated the two germline ends. From germline, CDR1 is KGHDR and CDR2 SFDVKD.